The clone carrying this T cell receptor beta chain was seen a handful of times. CDR3 length equals 16 residues. The trim removed 0 bases at V and 2 bases at J, leaving 7 bases unmatched. The germline gives CDR1 MGHRA, CDR2 YSYEKL. Each CDR3 protein gets one entry after TCRdb re-called the PCR reads with MiXCR. The sample lists approximately 500,000 distinct CDR3 sequences; around 23% were seen once. This sample is part of a study of molecular identifiers for immune sequencing clone quantification. The sample comprised naive CD8+ T cells from blood, with Jurkat cell RNA spiked in. The subset denotes: FACS-sorted CD8+CD4-CCR7+CD45RA+ naive T cells. The receptor's source is a human donor in good health. Some libraries in this study had Jurkat cell RNA spiked in. The chain recombines TRBV4-1 with TRBJ2-7; 7 positions agree with TRBD1. DNA of the CDR3: TGCGCCAGCAGCCAAGATAACAGGGGCGACCCCTACGAGCAGTACTTC. It specifies CASSQDNRGDPYEQYF.